This T cell receptor (beta chain) was documented in a study of beta chain features in type 1 diabetes. Study findings and constraints: All four CD4+ subsets of Type 1 diabetes patients contained TCRB CDR3s that were moderately but significantly shorter. At VDJ recombination sites, type 1 diabetes patients had fewer insertions and more deleted nucleotides.

Via CD45RO/CCR7/CD25/CD127/CD95/CD27, cells of the CD4+ naive, central memory, regulatory and stem cell-like memory subsets were sorted. Trimming at V came to 2 bases and at J to 7 bases, leaving 8 bases not matched to a gene. CDR1 SGHRS and CDR2 YFSETQ come from the germline V gene. This CDR3 region has 16 residues. Every bit of the isolated RNA underwent reverse transcription, so sequencing read expressed TCRB transcripts. The protocol was immunoSEQ multiplex PCR, while the TCRdb copy is restricted to in-frame clones and leaves out a portion. Seen here are roughly 300,000 clones, 9.3% observed once, and the top ten hold 1%. Remarks on this clone: What it binds is unknown.

This chain uses TRBV5-1 with TRBJ2-1; 11 positions match TRBD1. Source material: central memory CD4+ T cells from blood. The receptor comes from a man aged 25 to 40 with type 1 diabetes. CDR3 protein: CASSLPGQGEGNEQFF. In nucleotides, the CDR3 is TGCGCCAGCAGCTTACCGGGACAGGGGGAGGGGAATGAGCAGTTCTTC.